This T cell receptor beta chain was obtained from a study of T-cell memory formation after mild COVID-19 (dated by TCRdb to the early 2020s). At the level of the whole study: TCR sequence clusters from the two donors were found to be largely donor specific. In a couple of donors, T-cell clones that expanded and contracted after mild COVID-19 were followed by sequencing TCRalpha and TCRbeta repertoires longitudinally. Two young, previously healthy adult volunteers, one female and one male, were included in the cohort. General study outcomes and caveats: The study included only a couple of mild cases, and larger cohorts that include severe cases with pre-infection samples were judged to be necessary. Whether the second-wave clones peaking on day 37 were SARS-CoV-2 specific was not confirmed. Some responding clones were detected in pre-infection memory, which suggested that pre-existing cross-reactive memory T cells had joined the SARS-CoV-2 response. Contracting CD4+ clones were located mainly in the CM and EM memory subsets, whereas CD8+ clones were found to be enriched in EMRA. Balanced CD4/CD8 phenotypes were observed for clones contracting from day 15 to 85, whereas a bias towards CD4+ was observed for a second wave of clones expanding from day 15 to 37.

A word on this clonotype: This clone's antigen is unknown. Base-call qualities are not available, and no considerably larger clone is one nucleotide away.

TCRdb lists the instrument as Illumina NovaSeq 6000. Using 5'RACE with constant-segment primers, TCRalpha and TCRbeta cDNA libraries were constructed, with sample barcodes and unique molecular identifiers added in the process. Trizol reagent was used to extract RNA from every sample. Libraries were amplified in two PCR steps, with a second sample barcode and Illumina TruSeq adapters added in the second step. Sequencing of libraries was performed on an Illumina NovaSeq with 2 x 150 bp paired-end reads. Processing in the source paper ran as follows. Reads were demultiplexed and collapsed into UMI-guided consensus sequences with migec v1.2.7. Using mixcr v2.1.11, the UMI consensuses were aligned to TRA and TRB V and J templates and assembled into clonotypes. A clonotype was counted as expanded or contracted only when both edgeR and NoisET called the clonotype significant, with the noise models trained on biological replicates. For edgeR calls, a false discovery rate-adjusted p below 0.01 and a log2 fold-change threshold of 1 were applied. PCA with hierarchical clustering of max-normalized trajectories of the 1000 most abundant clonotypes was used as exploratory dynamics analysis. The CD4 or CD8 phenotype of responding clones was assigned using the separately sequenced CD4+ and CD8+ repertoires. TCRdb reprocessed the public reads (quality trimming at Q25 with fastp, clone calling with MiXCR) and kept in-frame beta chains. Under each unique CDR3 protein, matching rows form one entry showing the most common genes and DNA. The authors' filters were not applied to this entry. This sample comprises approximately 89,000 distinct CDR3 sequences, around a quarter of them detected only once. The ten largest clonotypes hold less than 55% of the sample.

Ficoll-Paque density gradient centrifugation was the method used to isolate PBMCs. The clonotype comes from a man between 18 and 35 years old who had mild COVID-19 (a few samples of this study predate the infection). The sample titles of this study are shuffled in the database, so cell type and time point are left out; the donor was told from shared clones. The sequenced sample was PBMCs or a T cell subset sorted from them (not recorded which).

The CDR3 in this case is CASSYWGNNEQFF. Read as DNA, the sequence is TGTGCCAGCAGTTACTGGGGAAACAATGAGCAGTTCTTC. The rearranged chain carries TRBV6-2 or TRBV6-3 and TRBJ2-1; a confident D gene designation cannot be given. Taken from cysteine to phenylalanine, the CDR3 has 13 residues. Only the CDR3 region is kept as DNA, spanning 39 bases read in frame from base 1. V is clipped by 1 base and J by 5 bases, and the sequence between their germline boundaries is 6 bases long. The germline V gene encodes CDR1 MNHEY and CDR2 SVGEGT.